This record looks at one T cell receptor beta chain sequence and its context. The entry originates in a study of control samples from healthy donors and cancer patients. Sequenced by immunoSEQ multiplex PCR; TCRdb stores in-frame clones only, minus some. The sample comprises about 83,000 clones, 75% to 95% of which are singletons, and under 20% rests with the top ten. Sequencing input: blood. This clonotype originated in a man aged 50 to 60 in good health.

The CDR3 region has the DNA TGCAGTGCTACCGACTGGGAGCTGTTTTTT. Translated, it gives CSATDWELFF. This chain connects TRBV20-1 to TRBJ2-2; D call uncertain. The CDR3 sequence is 10 residues long. Trimming stripped 4 bases from V and 9 bases from J, with 6 bases between. Germline CDR1 reads DFQATT; CDR2 reads SNEGSKA (reference sequence).